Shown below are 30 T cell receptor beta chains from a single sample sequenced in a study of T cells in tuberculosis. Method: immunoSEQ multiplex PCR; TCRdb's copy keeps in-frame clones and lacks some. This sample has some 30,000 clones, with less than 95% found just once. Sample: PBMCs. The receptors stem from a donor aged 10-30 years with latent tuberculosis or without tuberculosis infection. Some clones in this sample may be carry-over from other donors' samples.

CDR3 sequence: CASSWTGTGLNTEAFF. The DNA for the CDR3 is TGTGCCAGCAGCTGGACCGGGACAGGGTTGAACACTGAAGCTTTCTTT. The chain is built from TRBV5-4 and TRBJ1-1; 9 positions agree with TRBD1. The CDR3 is 16 amino acids. The germline V gene has CDR1 SGHNT and CDR2 YYREEE (reference sequence). The trim removed 3 bases at V and 0 bases at J, leaving 6 bases unmatched.

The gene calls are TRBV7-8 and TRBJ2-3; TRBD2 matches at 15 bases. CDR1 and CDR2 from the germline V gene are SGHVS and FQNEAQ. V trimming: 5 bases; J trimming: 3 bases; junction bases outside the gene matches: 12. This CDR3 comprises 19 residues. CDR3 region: CASSRRTSGRAGLTDTQYF. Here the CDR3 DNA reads TGTGCCAGCAGCCGCCGGACTAGCGGGAGGGCTGGATTAACAGATACGCAGTATTTT. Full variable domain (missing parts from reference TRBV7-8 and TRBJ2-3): GAGVSQSPRYKVAKRGQDVALRCDPISGHVSLFWYQQALGQGPEFLTYFQNEAQLDKSGLPSDRFFAERPEGSVSTLKIQRTQQEDSAVYLCASSRRTSGRAGLTDTQYFGPGTRLTVL.

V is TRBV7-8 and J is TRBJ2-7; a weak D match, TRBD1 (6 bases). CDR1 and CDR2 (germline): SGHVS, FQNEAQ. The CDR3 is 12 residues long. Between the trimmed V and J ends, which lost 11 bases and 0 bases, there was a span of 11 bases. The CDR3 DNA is TGTGCCGTCCTGGGGGCCTCCTACGAGCAGTACTTC. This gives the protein CAVLGASYEQYF.

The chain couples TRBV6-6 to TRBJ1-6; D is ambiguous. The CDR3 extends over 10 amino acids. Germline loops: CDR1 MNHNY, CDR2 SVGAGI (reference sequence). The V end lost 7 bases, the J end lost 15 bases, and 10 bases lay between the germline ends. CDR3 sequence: CASKSGDLHF. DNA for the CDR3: TGTGCCAGCAAATCCGGGGACCTCCACTTT.

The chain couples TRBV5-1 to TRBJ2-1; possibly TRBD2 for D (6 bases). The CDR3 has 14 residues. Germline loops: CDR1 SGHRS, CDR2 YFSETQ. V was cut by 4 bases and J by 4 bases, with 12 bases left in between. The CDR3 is CASSLPAGYNEQFF. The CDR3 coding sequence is TGCGCCAGCAGCCTCCCCGCGGGGTACAATGAGCAGTTCTTC.

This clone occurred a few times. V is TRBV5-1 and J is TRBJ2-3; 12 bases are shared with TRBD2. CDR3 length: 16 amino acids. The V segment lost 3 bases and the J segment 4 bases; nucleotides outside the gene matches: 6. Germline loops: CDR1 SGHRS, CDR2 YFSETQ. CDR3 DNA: TGCGCCAGCAGCTCTCTAGCGGGAGGGCAGTCAGATACGCAGTATTTT. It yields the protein CASSSLAGGQSDTQYF.

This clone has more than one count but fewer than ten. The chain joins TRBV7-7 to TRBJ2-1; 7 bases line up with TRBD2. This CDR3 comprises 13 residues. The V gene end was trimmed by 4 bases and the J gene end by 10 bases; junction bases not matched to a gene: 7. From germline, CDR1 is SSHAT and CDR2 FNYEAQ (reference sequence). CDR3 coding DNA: TGTGCCAGCAGCTCGGGAGCGGGGAACGAGCAGTTCTTC. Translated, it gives CASSSGAGNEQFF. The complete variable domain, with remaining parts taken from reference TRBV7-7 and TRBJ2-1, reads GAGVSQSPRYKVTKRGQDVTLRCDPISSHATLYWYQQALGQGPEFLTYFNYEAQPDKSGLPSDRFSAERPEGSISTLTIQRTEQRDSAMYRCASSSGAGNEQFFGPGTRLTVL.

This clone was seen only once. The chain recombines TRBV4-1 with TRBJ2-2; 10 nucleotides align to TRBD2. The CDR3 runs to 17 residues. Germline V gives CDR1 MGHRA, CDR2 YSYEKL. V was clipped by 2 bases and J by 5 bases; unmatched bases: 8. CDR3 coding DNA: TGCGCCAGCAGCCAATACTTACCGGGACTAGCGACCGGGGAGCTGTTTTTT. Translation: CASSQYLPGLATGELFF.

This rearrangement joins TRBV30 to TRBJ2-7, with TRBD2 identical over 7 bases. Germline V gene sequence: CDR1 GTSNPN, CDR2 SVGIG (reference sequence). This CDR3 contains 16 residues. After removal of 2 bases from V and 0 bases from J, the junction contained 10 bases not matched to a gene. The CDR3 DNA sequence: TGTGCCTGGAGTCCTCCCCTCGGGAGGAGCTCCTACGAGCAGTACTTC. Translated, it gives CAWSPPLGRSSYEQYF.

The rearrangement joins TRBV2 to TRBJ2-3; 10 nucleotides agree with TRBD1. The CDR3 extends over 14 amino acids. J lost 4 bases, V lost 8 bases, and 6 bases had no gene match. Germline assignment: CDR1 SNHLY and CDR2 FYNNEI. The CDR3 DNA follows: TGTGCCAGCCTGGACAGGGGGATTCCAGATACGCAGTATTTT. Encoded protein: CASLDRGIPDTQYF.

Written as DNA, the CDR3 is TGTGCCAGCAGTGAAACCCCTGACACGAACACTGAAGCTTTCTTT. Its translation is CASSETPDTNTEAFF. The chain uses TRBV6-1 and TRBJ1-1; no clear D gene. Germline V gives CDR1 MNHNS, CDR2 SASEGT. Trimming shortened V by 2 bases and J by 1 base, and 11 bases separated the two germline ends. The CDR3 extends over 15 amino acids.

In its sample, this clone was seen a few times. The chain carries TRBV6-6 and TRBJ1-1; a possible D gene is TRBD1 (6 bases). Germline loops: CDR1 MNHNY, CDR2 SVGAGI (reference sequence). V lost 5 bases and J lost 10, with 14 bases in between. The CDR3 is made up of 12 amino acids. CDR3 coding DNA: TGTGCCAGCAGTCGGACAGCCAGTGGAGCTTTCTTT. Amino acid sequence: CASSRTASGAFF.

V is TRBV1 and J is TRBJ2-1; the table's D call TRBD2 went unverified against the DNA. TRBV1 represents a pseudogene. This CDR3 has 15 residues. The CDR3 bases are TGCACCAGCAGCCAAGACCCCAACTCGACTAATGAGCAGTTCTTC. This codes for CTSSQDPNSTNEQFF.

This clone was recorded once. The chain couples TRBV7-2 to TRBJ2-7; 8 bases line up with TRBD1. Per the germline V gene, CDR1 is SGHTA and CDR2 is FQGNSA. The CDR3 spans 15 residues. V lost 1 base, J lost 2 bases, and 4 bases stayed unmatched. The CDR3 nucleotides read TGTGCCAGCAGCTTAGATCCAGGGGGCGCCTACGAGCAGTACTTC. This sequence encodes CASSLDPGGAYEQYF.

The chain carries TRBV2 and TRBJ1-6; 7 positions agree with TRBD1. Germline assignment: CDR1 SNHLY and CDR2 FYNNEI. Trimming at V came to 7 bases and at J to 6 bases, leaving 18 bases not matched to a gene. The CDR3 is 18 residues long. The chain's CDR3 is CASNLRDSRSLSNSPLHF. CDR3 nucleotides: TGTGCCAGCAATCTAAGGGACAGTCGTTCCCTATCTAATTCACCCCTCCACTTT.

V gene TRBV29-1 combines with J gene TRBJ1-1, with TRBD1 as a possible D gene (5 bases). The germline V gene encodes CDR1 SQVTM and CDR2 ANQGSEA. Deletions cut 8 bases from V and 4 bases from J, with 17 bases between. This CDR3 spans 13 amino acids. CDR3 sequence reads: CSLSWGDFTEAFF. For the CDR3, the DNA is TGCAGCCTATCTTGGGGCGATTTCACTGAAGCTTTCTTT.

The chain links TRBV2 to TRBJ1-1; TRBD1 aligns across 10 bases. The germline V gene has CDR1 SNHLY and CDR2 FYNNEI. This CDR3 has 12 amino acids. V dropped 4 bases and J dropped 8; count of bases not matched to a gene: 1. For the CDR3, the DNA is TGTGCCAGCAGTGGGGACAGGGGAGAAGCTTTCTTT. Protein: CASSGDRGEAFF.

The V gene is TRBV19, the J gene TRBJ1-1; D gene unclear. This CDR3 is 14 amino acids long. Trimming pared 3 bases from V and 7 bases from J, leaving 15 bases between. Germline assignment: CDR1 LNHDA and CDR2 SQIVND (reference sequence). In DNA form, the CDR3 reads TGTGCCAGTAGTATGTTAGTTGCGGCTAGTGAAGCTTTCTTT. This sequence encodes CASSMLVAASEAFF.

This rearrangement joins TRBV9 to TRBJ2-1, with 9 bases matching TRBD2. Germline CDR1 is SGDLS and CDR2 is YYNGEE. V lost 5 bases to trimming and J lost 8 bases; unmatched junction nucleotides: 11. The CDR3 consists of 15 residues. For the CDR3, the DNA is TGTGCCAGCAGAAAGGCGGGGGGGCCCAAGGATGAGCAGTTCTTC. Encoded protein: CASRKAGGPKDEQFF.

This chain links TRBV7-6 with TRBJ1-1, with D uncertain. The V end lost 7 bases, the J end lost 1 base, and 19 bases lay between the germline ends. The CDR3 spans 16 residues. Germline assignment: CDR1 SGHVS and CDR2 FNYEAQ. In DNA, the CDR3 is TGTGCCAGCACCCTAAGACTCCCCGGTAAGAACACTGAAGCTTTCTTT. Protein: CASTLRLPGKNTEAFF.

CDR3 DNA sequence: TGTGCCAGCAGGAGGGACAGGAATATCGATGAGCAGTTCTTC. Translated: CASRRDRNIDEQFF. This chain uses TRBV6-1 with TRBJ2-1; 8 nucleotides match TRBD1. Trimming removed 6 bases from V and 8 bases from J; junction bases left unmatched: 9. This CDR3 has 14 amino acids. Germline CDR1 reads MNHNS; CDR2 reads SASEGT.

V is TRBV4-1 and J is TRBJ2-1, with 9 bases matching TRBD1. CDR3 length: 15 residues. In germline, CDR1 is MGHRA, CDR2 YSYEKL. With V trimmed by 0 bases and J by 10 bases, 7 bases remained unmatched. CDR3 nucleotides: TGCGCCAGCAGCCAAGAGCAGGACAGGGGCAAGGAGCAGTTCTTC. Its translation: CASSQEQDRGKEQFF.

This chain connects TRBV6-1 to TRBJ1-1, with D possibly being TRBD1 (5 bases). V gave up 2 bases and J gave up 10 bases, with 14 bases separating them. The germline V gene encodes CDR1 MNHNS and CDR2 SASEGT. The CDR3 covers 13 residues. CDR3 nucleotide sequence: TGTGCCAGCAGTGAACGGGACGTCGGGGGAGCTTTCTTT. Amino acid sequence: CASSERDVGGAFF.

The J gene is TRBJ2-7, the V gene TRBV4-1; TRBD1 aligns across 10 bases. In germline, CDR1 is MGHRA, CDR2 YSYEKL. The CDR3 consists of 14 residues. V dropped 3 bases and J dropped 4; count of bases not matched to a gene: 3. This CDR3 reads CASSHDRGPYEQYF. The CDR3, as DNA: TGCGCCAGCAGCCACGACAGGGGGCCTTACGAGCAGTACTTC.

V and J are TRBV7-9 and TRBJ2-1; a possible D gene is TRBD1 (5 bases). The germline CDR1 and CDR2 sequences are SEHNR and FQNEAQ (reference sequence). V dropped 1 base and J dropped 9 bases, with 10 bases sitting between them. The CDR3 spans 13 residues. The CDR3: CASSLGLGVEQFF. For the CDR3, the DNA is TGTGCCAGCAGCTTAGGCCTAGGGGTTGAGCAGTTCTTC. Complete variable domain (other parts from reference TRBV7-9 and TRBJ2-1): DTGVSQNPRHKITKRGQNVTFRCDPISEHNRLYWYRQTLGQGPEFLTYFQNEAQLEKSRLLSDRFSAERPKGSFSTLEIQRTEQGDSAMYLCASSLGLGVEQFFGPGTRLTVL.

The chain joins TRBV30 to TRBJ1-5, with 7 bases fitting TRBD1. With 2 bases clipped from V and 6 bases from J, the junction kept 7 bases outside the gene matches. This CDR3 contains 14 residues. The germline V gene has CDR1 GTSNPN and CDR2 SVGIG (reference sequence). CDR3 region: CAWSKGAFSQPQHF. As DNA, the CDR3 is TGTGCCTGGAGTAAGGGGGCTTTCAGTCAGCCCCAGCATTTT.

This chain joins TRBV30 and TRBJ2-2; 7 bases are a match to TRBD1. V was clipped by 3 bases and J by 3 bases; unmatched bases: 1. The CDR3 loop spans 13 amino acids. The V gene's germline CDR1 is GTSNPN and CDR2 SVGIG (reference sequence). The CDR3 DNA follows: TGTGCCTGGAGGAGGGGGCACACCGGGGAGCTGTTTTTT. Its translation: CAWRRGHTGELFF.

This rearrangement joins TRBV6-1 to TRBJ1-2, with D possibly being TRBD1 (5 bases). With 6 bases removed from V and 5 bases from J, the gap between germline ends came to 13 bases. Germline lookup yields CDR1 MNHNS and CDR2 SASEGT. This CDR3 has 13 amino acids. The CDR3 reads CASRPRQTYGYTF. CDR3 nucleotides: TGTGCCAGCAGGCCAAGACAGACATATGGCTACACCTTC.

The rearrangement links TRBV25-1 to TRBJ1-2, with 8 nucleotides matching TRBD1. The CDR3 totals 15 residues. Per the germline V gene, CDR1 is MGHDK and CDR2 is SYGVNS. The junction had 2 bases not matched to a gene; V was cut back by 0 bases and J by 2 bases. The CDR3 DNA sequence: TGTGCCAGCAGTGAATATGACAGGGGCAACTATGGCTACACCTTC. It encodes CASSEYDRGNYGYTF.

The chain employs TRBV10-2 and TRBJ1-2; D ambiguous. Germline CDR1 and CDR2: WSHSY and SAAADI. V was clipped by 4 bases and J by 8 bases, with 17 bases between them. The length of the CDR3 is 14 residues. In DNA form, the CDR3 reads TGCGCCAGCAGTGTTGGAGAAACTTCTATCGGCTACACCTTC. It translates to CASSVGETSIGYTF.